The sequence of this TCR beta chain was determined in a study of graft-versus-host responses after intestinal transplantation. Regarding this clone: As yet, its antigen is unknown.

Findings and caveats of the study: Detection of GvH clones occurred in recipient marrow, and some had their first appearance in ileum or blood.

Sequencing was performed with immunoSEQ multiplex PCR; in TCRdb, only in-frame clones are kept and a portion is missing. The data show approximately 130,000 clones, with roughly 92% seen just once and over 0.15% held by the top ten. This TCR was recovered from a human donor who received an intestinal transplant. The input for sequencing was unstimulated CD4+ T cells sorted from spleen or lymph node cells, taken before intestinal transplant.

The CDR3 loop reads CATSAKGNTEAFF. Here the CDR3 DNA reads TGTGCCACCTCGGCCAAGGGGAACACTGAAGCTTTCTTT. The J gene is TRBJ1-1, the V gene TRBV15, with D uncertain. V was shortened by 8 bases and J by 1 base, with 11 bases between the two germline ends. The CDR3 has 13 residues. Germline assignment: CDR1 LNHNV and CDR2 YYDKDF (reference sequence).